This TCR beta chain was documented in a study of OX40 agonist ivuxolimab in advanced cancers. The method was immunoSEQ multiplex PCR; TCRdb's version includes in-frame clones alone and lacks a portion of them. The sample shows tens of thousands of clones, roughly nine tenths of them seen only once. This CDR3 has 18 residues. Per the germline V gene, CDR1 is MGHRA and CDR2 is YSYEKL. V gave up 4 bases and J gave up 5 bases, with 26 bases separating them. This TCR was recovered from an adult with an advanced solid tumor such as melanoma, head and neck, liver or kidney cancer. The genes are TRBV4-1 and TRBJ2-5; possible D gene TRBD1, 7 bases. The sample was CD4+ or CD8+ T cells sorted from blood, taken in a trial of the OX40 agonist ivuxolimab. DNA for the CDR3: TGCGCCAGCAGCCGAGCGGCCGGGGAGGCAGGGGGTGTGGAGACCCAGTACTTC. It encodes CASSRAAGEAGGVETQYF.